These 2 T cell receptor beta chains originate from one sample sequenced in a study of cytomegalovirus exposure and HLA in healthy donors. Vbeta (60) and Jbeta (13) primers were used in the PCR. TCRdb's copy holds only in-frame clones and misses some; the assay was immunoSEQ multiplex PCR. The ten top clones account for over 1.5%, within a sample of around 140,000 clones. Sequencing was done on a sample of PBMCs. These TCRs come from a man in his late teens or twenties in good health and CMV-seronegative.

V and J are TRBV11-2 and TRBJ1-1; perhaps TRBD1 as D (6 bases). Germline V gene sequence: CDR1 SGHAT, CDR2 FQNNGV. V lost 4 bases to trimming and J lost 4 bases, with 22 bases between them. This CDR3 is 17 amino acids long. The CDR3 nucleotides are TGTGCCAGCAGCTCCCTTGCGGGGGGCCCAAGTGGCACTGAAGCTTTCTTT. Protein: CASSSLAGGPSGTEAFF.

V gene TRBV7-9 combines with J gene TRBJ2-1; 8 bases agree with TRBD1. The CDR3 has 18 residues. Germline-derived CDR1 and CDR2 are SEHNR and FQNEAQ (reference sequence). The trim removed 5 bases at V and 6 bases at J, leaving 18 bases unmatched. CDR3 amino acids: CASSLLLHLTGTGNEQFF. For the CDR3, the DNA is TGTGCCAGCAGCCTTCTTCTCCATCTCACCGGGACAGGCAATGAGCAGTTCTTC.